Reported below is one T cell receptor (beta chain). Its antigen remains unidentified. TCRdb redid the calling of the reads with MiXCR, one entry per CDR3 protein. The sample yields some 440,000 distinct CDR3 sequences, roughly 30% seen once. The entry originates in a study of T cell repertoires in cytomegalovirus infection. Background on the study: In public TCR beta signatures, there were indications of both CMV infection and matching HLA type.

Study-wide results and caveats: Individuals carrying CMV plus the relevant HLA were identified by cumulative frequency of public TCR beta families.

Sequencing was performed on PBMCs. The source of this sequence is a human donor in good health (CMV status not recorded). Some clones in this sample may be carry-over from other donors' samples.

CDR3 DNA sequence: TGCAGTGCGCACCAGGAGGAAAACACTGAAGCTTTCTTT. It yields the protein CSAHQEENTEAFF. The genes are TRBV20-1 and TRBJ1-1; the D is unclear. CDR3 length: 13 amino acids. The germline CDR1 and CDR2 sequences are DFQATT and SNEGSKA (reference sequence). V was shortened by 6 bases and J by 2 bases, with 13 bases between the two germline ends.